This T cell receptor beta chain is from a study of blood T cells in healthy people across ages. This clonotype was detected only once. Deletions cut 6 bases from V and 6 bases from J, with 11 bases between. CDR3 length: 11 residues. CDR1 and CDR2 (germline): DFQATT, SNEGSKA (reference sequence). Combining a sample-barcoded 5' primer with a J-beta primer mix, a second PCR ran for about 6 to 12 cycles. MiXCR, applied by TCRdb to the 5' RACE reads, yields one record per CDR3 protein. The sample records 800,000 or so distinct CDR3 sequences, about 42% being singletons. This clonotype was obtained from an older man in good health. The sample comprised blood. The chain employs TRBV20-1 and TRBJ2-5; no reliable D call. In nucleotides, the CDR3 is TGCAGTGCGCCAAAAGCGAAGACCCAGTACTTC. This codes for CSAPKAKTQYF.